This passage covers 5 T cell receptor beta chains from one sample sequenced in a study of blood T cell repertoires in COVID-19. The assay was immunoSEQ multiplex PCR, and TCRdb's table has in-frame clones only and misses some. Of about 210,000 clones in the sample, approximately 82% were seen once. The sequencing input was peripheral blood. The receptors derive from a man aged 45-65 years with active or convalescent COVID-19.

The chain carries TRBV28 and TRBJ2-7, with 7 bases matching TRBD2. Germline V gene sequence: CDR1 MDHEN, CDR2 SYDVKM. This CDR3 is 11 amino acids long. The J segment lost 12 bases and the V segment lost 6 bases, leaving 8 bases of the junction unmatched. The CDR3 spells CASSFPGLSYV. The CDR3 DNA sequence: TGTGCCAGCAGCTTCCCGGGACTATCGTACGTC.

The chain links TRBV3-1 (or the pseudogene TRBV3-2) to TRBJ2-1; 7 bases align to TRBD1. CDR1 and CDR2 from the germline V gene are LGHDT and YNNKEL (reference sequence). CDR3 length equals 13 residues. V lost 3 bases, J lost 7 bases, and 3 bases stayed unmatched. CDR3 loop: CASSHARGNEQFF. CDR3 in DNA: TGTGCCAGCAGCCACGCCAGGGGGAATGAGCAGTTCTTC.

The genes are TRBV19 and TRBJ1-6; D is uncertain. This CDR3 contains 14 residues. Trimming took 9 bases from V and 9 from J, leaving 18 bases between them. Germline CDR1 reads LNHDA; CDR2 reads SQIVND (reference sequence). For the CDR3, the DNA is TGTGCCAGCACTTCCGGGTCTCTGGGTTCACCCCTCCACTTT. Encoded protein: CASTSGSLGSPLHF.

The chain carries TRBV5-1 and TRBJ1-2; D is perhaps TRBD1 (5 bases). The CDR3 loop spans 16 amino acids. Germline lookup yields CDR1 SGHRS and CDR2 YFSETQ. V was cut by 0 bases and J by 1 base, with 13 bases left in between. CDR3 sequence: CASSLGGTGLNYGYTF. The CDR3 DNA reads as TGCGCCAGCAGCTTGGGCGGGACGGGACTTAACTATGGCTACACCTTC. Complete variable domain (other parts from reference TRBV5-1 and TRBJ1-2): KAGVTQTPRYLIKTRGQQVTLSCSPISGHRSVSWYQQTPGQGLQFLFEYFSETQRNKGNFPGRFSGRQFSNSRSEMNVSTLELGDSALYLCASSLGGTGLNYGYTFGSGTRLTVV.

In this sample, this clone turned up once. V gene TRBV4-1 combines with J gene TRBJ2-5; 7 bases map to TRBD1. Trimming cost V 2 bases and J 5 bases; bases outside gene matches: 5. The CDR3 is made up of 14 amino acids. Germline V gives CDR1 MGHRA, CDR2 YSYEKL. The CDR3, as DNA: TGCGCCAGCAGCCAAAGGACAGGCGGTGAGACCCAGTACTTC. Translation: CASSQRTGGETQYF.